This T cell receptor (beta chain) was observed in a study of CD8 T cells in Susac syndrome. RNA amounts of about 0.5 to 1 ug underwent reverse transcription with random hexamers. TCRdb ran MiXCR on the immunoSEQ multiplex PCR reads and lists one entry per CDR3 protein. Among over 200,000 distinct CDR3 sequences listed, approximately 95% were seen once. CD8+ and CD4+ T cells from blood underwent TCR beta sequencing. FACS enriched CD8+ TEMRA cells, while bulk CD8+ and CD4+ were negatively isolated. This CDR3 is 15 amino acids long. Germline assignment: CDR1 GTSNPN and CDR2 SVGIG (reference sequence). V trimming: 3 bases; J trimming: 5 bases; junction bases outside the gene matches: 7.

Sequences were obtained from CD4+ T cells from PBMCs. This TCR was sampled from a human donor with multiple sclerosis. The V and J genes are TRBV30 and TRBJ2-2; 9 bases are shared with TRBD1. Written as DNA, the CDR3 is TGTGCCTGGAGCCCGGGACAGGGATGGACCGGGGAGCTGTTTTTT. Residues: CAWSPGQGWTGELFF.